The TCR delta chain described here comes from a study of gamma-delta chains in newborns, infants, children. Across the whole study: Polyclonal expansion of innate γδ T cells after birth follows microbial exposure.

TCRdb re-called the reads with CATT. The sample lists 4,000 to 5,500 delta-chain clones; about 38% were seen once. The CDR3 spans 22 residues. V trimming: 3 bases; J trimming: 10 bases; junction bases outside the gene matches: 39. From germline, CDR1 is NSMFDY and CDR2 ISSIKDK. This clone has only a few counts. The sample taken for sequencing was blood. This chain links TRAV29/DV5 with TRDJ1; 7 nucleotides agree with TRDD3. The TCR comes from a child who received the measles vaccine. The CDR3 DNA sequence: TGTGCAGCAACCAGGGGCTACTTTTTTTATACTGGGGAGGAATGGGGCCTCCCACCACTCATCTTT. Its translation: CAATRGYFFYTGEEWGLPPLIF.